Each of the 5 T cell receptor beta chains below was sequenced from the same sample in a study of blood T cell repertoires in COVID-19. Assay: immunoSEQ multiplex PCR; the TCRdb copy retains only in-frame clones and omits some. The table lists more than 150,000 clones, around 82% of them singletons. What was sequenced was peripheral blood. These receptor sequences come from a man younger than 35 with active or convalescent COVID-19.

The V call is TRBV7-9, the J call TRBJ2-7; 8 bases are shared with TRBD1. CDR1 and CDR2 (germline): SEHNR, FQNEAQ (reference sequence). V gave up 1 base and J gave up 2 bases; unmatched junction bases: 4. The CDR3 extends over 15 amino acids. CDR3 sequence (DNA): TGTGCCAGCAGCTTAGTGGGGACAGGAGCCTACGAGCAGTACTTC. Protein product: CASSLVGTGAYEQYF.

The V and J genes are TRBV7-2 and TRBJ1-5, with unresolved D. In germline, CDR1 is SGHTA, CDR2 FQGNSA. The CDR3 covers 15 residues. V was trimmed by 3 bases and J by 7 bases, leaving 16 bases between them. Here the CDR3 reads CASSLIPGQRQPQHF. The CDR3 bases are TGTGCCAGCAGCTTGATTCCTGGTCAGCGGCAGCCCCAGCATTTT.

The J gene is TRBJ1-2, the V gene TRBV7-2; TRBD1 is a possible D gene (5 bases). CDR1 is SGHTA and CDR2 is FQGNSA in the germline V gene. This CDR3 contains 14 residues. V lost 5 bases, J lost 6 bases, and 16 bases lay in between. The CDR3 coding sequence is TGTGCCAGCAGCCAGATGAGTCAGGGCCATGGCTACACCTTC. Residues: CASSQMSQGHGYTF.

The chain recombines TRBV19 with TRBJ2-7; the match to TRBD2 covers 14 bases. The V gene end was trimmed by 3 bases and the J gene end by 4 bases; junction bases not matched to a gene: 8. There are 17 residues in the CDR3. CDR1 LNHDA and CDR2 SQIVND come from the germline V gene (reference sequence). The CDR3 protein is CASSILGTSGRGYEQYF. DNA of the CDR3: TGTGCCAGTAGTATCCTCGGGACTAGCGGGAGAGGGTACGAGCAGTACTTC.

The chain joins TRBV24-1 to TRBJ2-4; 8 positions agree with TRBD1. Germline lookup yields CDR1 KGHDR and CDR2 SFDVKD. The CDR3 runs 14 residues. The trim removed 4 bases at V and 5 bases at J, leaving 3 bases unmatched. The CDR3 nucleotides read TGTGCCACCAGTGAGGGACAGGCCCAAAACATTCAGTACTTC. This translates into CATSEGQAQNIQYF.